This record looks at one T cell receptor (beta chain) sequence and its context. CDR3 length equals 16 residues. Trimming cost V 3 bases and J 0 bases, with 15 bases left between them. The germline V gene has CDR1 SGDLS and CDR2 YYNGEE. Samples came from healthy bone marrow donors. This specimen comes from a study of cytomegalovirus exposure and HLA in healthy donors. A multiplex PCR was run with 60 Vbeta primers and 13 Jbeta primers. Data came from immunoSEQ multiplex PCR; TCRdb stores just in-frame clones and leaves some out. The sample gives about 150,000 clones, around 68% of which show up once; roughly 2.2% is in the top ten.

Sequences were obtained from PBMCs. V is TRBV9 and J is TRBJ1-1, with D perhaps matching TRBD1 (6 bases). The sequence derives from a man aged 25-45 years in good health and CMV-seronegative. CDR3 sequence (DNA): TGTGCCAGCAGCGCCCACCCAGGGGCCATGAACACTGAAGCTTTCTTT. Translation gives CASSAHPGAMNTEAFF. Based on the CDR3 plus reference TRBV9 and TRBJ1-1, the full variable domain is DSGVTQTPKHLITATGQRVTLRCSPRSGDLSVYWYQQSLDQGLQFLIQYYNGEERAKGNILERFSAQQFPDLHSELNLSSLELGDSALYFCASSAHPGAMNTEAFFGQGTRLTVV.